The clone carrying this T cell receptor beta chain was observed many times. The data were taken from a study of neurological immune-mediated disorders. For the study at large: For the roughly 34 multiple sclerosis patients, the disease was relapsing-remitting in 31 and secondary progressive in 3.

As to time point: longitudinal time-point 3. J lost 6 bases, V lost 1 base, and 6 bases had no gene match. Germline V gives CDR1 SNHLY, CDR2 FYNNEI. The CDR3 has 15 amino acids. 5'RACE generated cDNA with 10-nucleotide random UMIs. TCRdb itself ran the 5' RACE reads through MiXCR, one entry per CDR3 protein. The sample includes approximately 80,000 distinct CDR3 sequences, approximately 4.6% of them seen just once. The source of this sequence is a woman aged 55-70 years with multiple sclerosis. Sequencing used PBMCs. The chain links TRBV2 to TRBJ2-3, with TRBD1 identical over 8 bases. The chain's CDR3 is CASSEGTGFEDTQYF. CDR3 sequence (DNA): TGTGCCAGCAGTGAAGGGACAGGGTTTGAGGATACGCAGTATTTT. Variable domain in full (rest from reference TRBV2 and TRBJ2-3): EPEVTQTPSHQVTQMGQEVILRCVPISNHLYFYWYRQILGQKVEFLVSFYNNEISEKSEIFDDQFSVERPDGSNFTLKIRSTKLEDSAMYFCASSEGTGFEDTQYFGPGTRLTVL.